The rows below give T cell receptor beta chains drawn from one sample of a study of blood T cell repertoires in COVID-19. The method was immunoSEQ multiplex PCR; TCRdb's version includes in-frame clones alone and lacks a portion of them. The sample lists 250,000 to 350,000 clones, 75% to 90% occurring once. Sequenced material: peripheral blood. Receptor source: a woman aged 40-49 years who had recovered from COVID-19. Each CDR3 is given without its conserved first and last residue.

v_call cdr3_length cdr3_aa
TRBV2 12 AGRGWGSTDTQY
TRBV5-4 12 ASSSTGGPYGYT
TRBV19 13 ASRKTSGLTDTQY
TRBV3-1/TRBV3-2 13 ASSQDPGGTDTQY
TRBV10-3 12 AIRQDRANEKLF
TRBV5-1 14 ASSLGLAGGEETQY
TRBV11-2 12 ASSLDPGSHEQY
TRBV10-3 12 AIGEGGRRYGYT
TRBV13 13 ASSLRTSGIGTQY
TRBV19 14 ASSTTTDRGRNIQY
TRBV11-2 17 ASSLDLRGTGFPHQPQH
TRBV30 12 AWSVWGDLYEQY
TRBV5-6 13 ASSSMEELNTEAF
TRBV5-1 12 ASSPTGKGTEAF
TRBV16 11 ASSQLRGGIQY
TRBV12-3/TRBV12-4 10 ASSLEPGAKG
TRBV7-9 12 ASSLRDRVGEQY
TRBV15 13 ATSRAGTGGYGYT
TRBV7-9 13 ASSLLAGAVYEQY
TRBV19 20 ASTTGLYGEAGGKGGTDTQY
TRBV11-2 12 ASNPGLADYEQY
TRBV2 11 ASSELLAGEQY
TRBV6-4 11 ASSRTANYGYT
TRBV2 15 ASSEALMGSEFYEQY
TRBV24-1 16 ATSAPEEAGGPADTQY
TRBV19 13 ASSIPGVANEKLF
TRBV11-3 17 ASSLGLRASGIFSYEQY
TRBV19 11 ASSIRGGETQY
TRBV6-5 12 ASRPDGLPAEQY
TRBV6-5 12 AQGPPRHHYEQY
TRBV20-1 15 SASPQGRPLRDQPQH
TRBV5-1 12 ASRLAGAADTQY
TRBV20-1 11 SASTGTNQPQH
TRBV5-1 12 ASSLEGPNTEAF
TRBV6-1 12 ASSERGTPYEQY
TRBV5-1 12 ASSLTLAGNEQF
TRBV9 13 ASTRGTPDTGELF
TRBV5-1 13 ASSGGQPLMDGYT
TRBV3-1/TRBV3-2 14 ASSPGTSGSFYEQY
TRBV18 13 ASSRGQGLSYGYT
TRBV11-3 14 ASSLSNRGAAEKLF
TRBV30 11 AWSSGNSYEQY
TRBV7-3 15 ASSLQGAGISTDTQY
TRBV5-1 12 ASSYAELLDTQY
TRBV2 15 ASIHRLAGGSQETQY
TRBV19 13 ASSIALSGANVLT
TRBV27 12 ASSPGLAPYEQY
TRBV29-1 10 SVEGPSYEQY
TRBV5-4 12 ASSPGQGTGELF
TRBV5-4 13 ASSLLAGGPYEQY
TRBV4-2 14 ASSQDVGSSYNEQF
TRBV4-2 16 ASSQDGQGTLGANVLT
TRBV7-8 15 ASSPLAGGGKYNEQF
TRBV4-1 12 ASSPTSYADTQY
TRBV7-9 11 ASSLAGVETQY
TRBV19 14 ASSPQSGRGWNEQF
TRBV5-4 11 ASSLQFADTQY
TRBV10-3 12 AIRAGLAGEAQY